The 23 T cell receptor beta chains given below trace back to one sample, sequenced in a study of CD8+ T cells in alopecia areata. Following RNA extraction, reverse transcription yielded cDNA that acted as the sequencing template. The protocol was immunoSEQ multiplex PCR, while the TCRdb copy is restricted to in-frame clones and leaves out a portion. The profile shows 13,000 or so clones, around 50% of them singletons. Peripheral blood samples and lesional scalp punch biopsies were obtained from alopecia areata patients. The sample was skin. The receptors here all came from a human donor with alopecia areata.

This clone was seen more than once but under ten times. CDR3 DNA: TGCGCCAGCAGCCTAGGACTAGCGGGAGACAATCCCGGGGAGCTGTTTTTT. Translating it yields CASSLGLAGDNPGELFF. V gene TRBV4-3 combines with J gene TRBJ2-2, with TRBD2 matching 13 bases. Germline CDR1 is LGHNA and CDR2 is YSLEER. CDR3 length: 17 amino acids. Trimming cost V 4 bases and J 6 bases; bases outside gene matches: 8.

This chain connects TRBV7-2 to TRBJ2-1; TRBD2 agrees at 11 bases. The CDR3 consists of 15 residues. Per germline, CDR1 SGHTA and CDR2 FQGNSA. J gave up 4 bases and V 6 bases, and 5 bases lay outside the gene matches. This chain's CDR3 is CASRLGLADYNEQFF. CDR3 nucleotides: TGTGCCAGCAGGCTGGGACTAGCGGATTACAATGAGCAGTTCTTC.

The chain links TRBV4-1 to TRBJ2-7; a weak D match, TRBD1 (6 bases). The germline CDR1 and CDR2 sequences are MGHRA and YSYEKL. Trimming took 9 bases from V and 3 from J, leaving 12 bases between them. This CDR3 spans 12 amino acids. CDR3 residues: CASSIQGYEQYF. The DNA for the CDR3 is TGCGCCAGTTCCATACAGGGCTACGAGCAGTACTTC.

This clone was picked up a small number of times. The chain couples TRBV5-1 to TRBJ1-2; D unclear. The V and J ends lost 5 bases and 1 base respectively, with 9 bases between them. The germline V gene encodes CDR1 SGHRS and CDR2 YFSETQ. This CDR3 region has 13 residues. The CDR3 is CASRVAVNYGYTF. The CDR3 DNA reads as TGCGCCAGCAGGGTCGCTGTTAACTATGGCTACACCTTC.

The V and J genes are TRBV7-2 and TRBJ2-7; TRBD1 agrees at 8 bases. The CDR3 has 14 residues. Germline V gene data show CDR1 as SGHTA and CDR2 as FQGNSA. V shed 5 bases and J 3 bases; nucleotides not matched to a gene: 6. CDR3 in DNA: TGTGCCAGCAGCAAACGGACAGGGAACTACGAGCAGTACTTC. Protein sequence: CASSKRTGNYEQYF.

A few counts support this clone. This is likely a read error, given that the CDR3 carries no conserved phenylalanine or tryptophan at its end. The DNA is left out, because the CDR3 cannot be placed on it with certainty; the CDR3 is given as TCRdb lists it. V usage is TRBV6-6 and J usage is TRBJ2-4; TRBD1 is the table's D call, not checked against the DNA. Germline CDR1 reads MNHNY; CDR2 reads SVGAGI (reference sequence). Counting both end residues, the CDR3 totals 14 amino acids. The CDR3 sequence: CASSYDHGTEGFFL.

V is TRBV11-3 and J is TRBJ2-3; 11 bases align to TRBD1. This CDR3 contains 17 residues. V lost 3 bases to trimming and J lost 5 bases; unmatched junction nucleotides: 10. The germline gives CDR1 SGHNT, CDR2 YENEEA. The CDR3, as DNA: TGTGCCAGCAGCTTGGAAGTGGACAGGGGGCAGAGAGATACGCAGTATTTT. Encoded protein: CASSLEVDRGQRDTQYF. Full variable domain (remainder filled in from reference TRBV11-3 and TRBJ2-3): EAGVVQSPRYKIIEKKQPVAFWCNPISGHNTLYWYLQNLGQGPELLIRYENEEAVDDSQLPKDRFSAERLKGVDSTLKIQPAELGDSAVYLCASSLEVDRGQRDTQYFGPGTRLTVL.

This chain links TRBV30 with TRBJ1-1; possibly TRBD1 for D (5 bases). The CDR3 extends over 11 amino acids. V shed 5 bases and J shed 1 base, with 5 bases lying between them. Germline V gene lookup returns CDR1 GTSNPN and CDR2 SVGIG (reference sequence). CDR3 coding DNA: TGTGCCTGGCAGGGGAACACTGAAGCTTTCTTT. This sequence encodes CAWQGNTEAFF.

The chain carries TRBV6-1 and TRBJ2-3; D is ambiguous. Per germline, CDR1 MNHNS and CDR2 SASEGT. This CDR3 has 13 amino acids. Trimming took 9 bases from V and 1 from J, leaving 11 bases between them. CDR3 loop: CASQPGGTDTQYF. In DNA form, the CDR3 reads TGTGCCAGTCAACCTGGGGGCACAGATACGCAGTATTTT.

This chain joins TRBV9 and TRBJ1-6; no firm D call. Between the trimmed V and J ends, which lost 4 bases and 9 bases, there was a span of 17 bases. The germline V gene encodes CDR1 SGDLS and CDR2 YYNGEE. The CDR3 consists of 15 residues. The CDR3 DNA is TGTGCCAGCAGCCCCCACTGGGATTATGGTTCACCCCTCCACTTT. Amino acids: CASSPHWDYGSPLHF.

The chain has TRBV28 and TRBJ1-2; 9 bases are shared with TRBD1. The V gene end was trimmed by 11 bases and the J gene end by 7 bases; junction bases not matched to a gene: 8. The CDR3 loop spans 12 amino acids. The germline V gene has CDR1 MDHEN and CDR2 SYDVKM. The CDR3 is CAWARTGAGYTF. CDR3 in DNA: TGTGCCTGGGCGCGGACAGGGGCTGGCTACACCTTC.

This clone was picked up a small number of times. The chain links TRBV6-5 to TRBJ1-6; tentatively, D is TRBD1 (6 bases). The ends were cut back, 0 bases at V and 8 bases at J, with 14 bases in the middle. The CDR3 is 16 amino acids. Germline V lookup: CDR1 MNHEY, CDR2 SVGAGI. DNA of the CDR3: TGTGCCAGCAGTTACTCTAGGGGGGCGCGGTATTCACCCCTCCACTTT. This codes for CASSYSRGARYSPLHF.

The chain carries TRBV12-5 and TRBJ2-5, with D possibly matching TRBD1 (8 bases). The CDR3 runs 13 residues. Germline V gene lookup returns CDR1 LGHNT and CDR2 FRNRAP. V was clipped by 5 bases and J by 11 bases, with 18 bases between them. The CDR3 DNA follows: TGTGCTAGTGGTCTCTGGACAGGGCGGGAGCAGTACTTC. Its protein product is CASGLWTGREQYF. The full variable domain, rest sourced from reference TRBV12-5 and TRBJ2-5, is DARVTQTPRHKVTEMGQEVTMRCQPILGHNTVFWYRQTMMQGLELLAYFRNRAPLDDSGMPKDRFSAEMPDATLATLKIQPSEPRDSAVYFCASGLWTGREQYFGPGTRLLVL.

V usage is TRBV4-2 and J usage is TRBJ2-4, with D perhaps TRBD2 (6 bases). Trimming stripped 0 bases from V and 8 bases from J, with 32 bases between. Per the germline V gene, CDR1 is LGHNA and CDR2 is YNFKEQ. This CDR3 region has 21 residues. CDR3 region: CASSQDPGEWETVKARDIQYF. DNA of the CDR3: TGTGCCAGCAGCCAAGATCCGGGGGAGTGGGAGACGGTAAAGGCGAGGGACATTCAGTACTTC.

The J gene is TRBJ2-7, the V gene TRBV6-1, with 7 positions matching TRBD1. The J segment lost 9 bases and the V segment lost 2 bases, leaving 10 bases of the junction unmatched. Germline V gene lookup returns CDR1 MNHNS and CDR2 SASEGT. The CDR3 extends over 14 amino acids. CDR3 protein: CASSERAGTALQYF. The CDR3 DNA follows: TGTGCCAGCAGTGAAAGGGCAGGGACAGCGTTGCAGTACTTC.

This clone has just a few counts. The rearrangement joins TRBV19 to TRBJ2-2; D gene ambiguous. The germline V and J ends were trimmed by 2 bases and 0 bases, with 7 bases remaining between them. This CDR3 has 15 residues. Germline-derived CDR1 and CDR2 are LNHDA and SQIVND (reference sequence). This CDR3 reads CASSIQYSNTGELFF. Here the CDR3 DNA reads TGTGCCAGTAGTATACAGTACTCGAACACCGGGGAGCTGTTTTTT. Using reference TRBV19 and TRBJ2-2 for the parts outside the CDR3, the full variable domain is DGGITQSPKYLFRKEGQNVTLSCEQNLNHDAMYWYRQDPGQGLRLIYYSQIVNDFQKGDIAEGYSVSREKKESFPLTVTSAQKNPTAFYLCASSIQYSNTGELFFGEGSRLTVL.

The chain joins TRBV4-1 to TRBJ2-2, with D uncertain. Deletions cut 8 bases from V and 0 bases from J, with 13 bases between. The CDR3 consists of 15 residues. Germline CDR1 and CDR2: MGHRA and YSYEKL. For the CDR3, the DNA is TGCGCCAGCTCCCCCCACCCCTCGAACACCGGGGAGCTGTTTTTT. This sequence encodes CASSPHPSNTGELFF.

This clone appeared a few times. This rearrangement joins TRBV5-1 to TRBJ2-1; 7 positions agree with TRBD1. The CDR3 contains 15 residues. Germline CDR1 is SGHRS and CDR2 is YFSETQ. The trim removed 5 bases at V and 7 bases at J, leaving 12 bases unmatched. CDR3: CASSLELQGSNEQFF. The CDR3 DNA follows: TGCGCCAGCAGTTTAGAATTACAGGGGTCGAATGAGCAGTTCTTC. Looking up the rest from reference TRBV5-1 and TRBJ2-1 gives the full variable domain: KAGVTQTPRYLIKTRGQQVTLSCSPISGHRSVSWYQQTPGQGLQFLFEYFSETQRNKGNFPGRFSGRQFSNSRSEMNVSTLELGDSALYLCASSLELQGSNEQFFGPGTRLTVL.

In its sample, this clone was seen a few times. V and J are TRBV18 and TRBJ2-5; either TRBD1 or TRBD2 may fit D (5 bases each). The CDR3 runs to 14 residues. Germline loops: CDR1 KGHSH, CDR2 LQKENI. Trimming stripped 3 bases from V and 5 bases from J, with 13 bases between. In DNA form, the CDR3 reads TGTGCCAGCTCACCCTCCCAGGGAGAGGAGACCCAGTACTTC. It codes for CASSPSQGEETQYF.

This clone ranks as medium-sized. The chain uses TRBV28 and TRBJ1-2; 7 bases match TRBD1. The CDR3 runs 16 residues. Germline assignment: CDR1 MDHEN and CDR2 SYDVKM. The V gene end was trimmed by 1 base and the J gene end by 4 bases; junction bases not matched to a gene: 9. Written as DNA, the CDR3 is TGTGCCAGCAGTTTATTACAGGGGAGCGGGGGCTATGGCTACACCTTC. Its protein product is CASSLLQGSGGYGYTF.

The V gene is TRBV6-4, the J gene TRBJ2-7, with 13 bases aligning to TRBD2. J gave up 0 bases and V 11 bases, and 7 bases lay outside the gene matches. Germline-derived CDR1 and CDR2 are MRHNA and SNTAGT. The CDR3 covers 15 residues. The CDR3 protein is CADGLAGESSYEQYF. CDR3 sequence (DNA): TGTGCCGACGGACTAGCGGGAGAGAGCTCCTACGAGCAGTACTTC.

Only a few counts were recorded for this clone. This sequence joins TRBV19 and TRBJ1-4, with D perhaps matching TRBD1 (5 bases). This CDR3 comprises 13 residues. Germline CDR1 reads LNHDA; CDR2 reads SQIVND (reference sequence). Trimming removed 5 bases from V and 8 bases from J, with 12 bases in between. For the CDR3, the DNA is TGTGCCAGTAGTCGACAGTTATCGGAAAAACTGTTTTTT. This encodes CASSRQLSEKLFF. The variable domain in full, completed from reference TRBV19 and TRBJ1-4, reads DGGITQSPKYLFRKEGQNVTLSCEQNLNHDAMYWYRQDPGQGLRLIYYSQIVNDFQKGDIAEGYSVSREKKESFPLTVTSAQKNPTAFYLCASSRQLSEKLFFGSGTQLSVL.

The chain employs TRBV19 and TRBJ2-7, with D possibly TRBD2 on 5 matching bases. The CDR3 spans 13 residues. The germline V gene has CDR1 LNHDA and CDR2 SQIVND (reference sequence). Between the trimmed V and J ends, which lost 4 bases and 4 bases, there was a span of 11 bases. The CDR3 is CASSKDLEYEQYF. The CDR3 region has the DNA TGTGCCAGTAGTAAGGACTTGGAATACGAGCAGTACTTC.